One and the same sample provided the 32 T cell receptor beta chains below, sequenced in a study of T cell repertoires in cytomegalovirus infection. TCRdb called the reads again in MiXCR, with one record for every CDR3 protein. The table has around 210,000 distinct CDR3 sequences, approximately 7% seen once. Sequenced input: PBMCs. The receptors stem from a human donor in good health (CMV status not recorded). Some clones in this sample may be carry-over from other donors' samples.

This clonotype was observed many times. The chain links TRBV14 to TRBJ1-1; weak D call: TRBD1 (6 bases). CDR1 is SGHDN and CDR2 is FVKESK in the germline V gene. Between the trimmed V and J ends, which lost 1 base and 1 base, there was a span of 13 bases. The CDR3 runs 16 residues. The DNA of the CDR3 is TGTGCCAGCAGCCAAGCGAGCGGGGGCACGAACACTGAAGCTTTCTTT. This gives the protein CASSQASGGTNTEAFF.

This clonotype was seen at least ten times. V and J are TRBV13 and TRBJ2-3; D gene ambiguous. The germline V and J ends were trimmed by 5 bases and 6 bases, with 12 bases remaining between them. This CDR3 spans 13 amino acids. Germline V gene lookup returns CDR1 PRHDT and CDR2 FYEKMQ (reference sequence). The DNA for the CDR3 is TGTGCCAGCAGCCAATACCCAGGTGATACGCAGTATTTT. Encoded protein: CASSQYPGDTQYF.

The chain couples TRBV27 to TRBJ2-3; TRBD1 matches 9 bases. V lost 5 bases and J lost 3; bases outside the gene matches: 12. CDR1 and CDR2 from the germline V gene are MNHEY and SMNVEV (reference sequence). This CDR3 is 17 amino acids long. The CDR3 sequence: CASSRYRGPGSTDTQYF. The CDR3 DNA sequence: TGTGCCAGCAGTCGGTACAGGGGGCCGGGGAGTACAGATACGCAGTATTTT.

The sample holds many counts of this clonotype. In nucleotides, the CDR3 is TGTGCCAGCAGCTTATCCGTCCTGATCAATCAGCCCCAGCATTTT. It translates to CASSLSVLINQPQHF. The chain joins TRBV7-2 to TRBJ1-5; no definite D call. V was shortened by 2 bases and J by 3 bases, with 11 bases between the two germline ends. The CDR3 runs 15 residues. In germline, CDR1 is SGHTA, CDR2 FQGNSA.

The sample holds many counts of this clonotype. J is TRBJ2-3 and V is TRBV7-2; 8 bases agree with TRBD1. CDR1 is SGHTA and CDR2 is FQGNSA in the germline V gene. This CDR3 is 16 amino acids long. Unmatched junction bases numbered 7, after V lost 4 bases and J lost 1 base. Here the CDR3 reads CASSSRRGRGTDTQYF. CDR3 bases: TGTGCCAGCAGCTCACGCAGGGGGCGCGGCACAGATACGCAGTATTTT. The variable domain in full, completed from reference TRBV7-2 and TRBJ2-3, reads GAGVSQSPSNKVTEKGKDVELRCDPISGHTALYWYRQSLGQGLEFLIYFQGNSAPDKSGLPSDRFSAERTGGSVSTLTIQRTQQEDSAVYLCASSSRRGRGTDTQYFGPGTRLTVL.

Many counts were recorded for this clonotype. This chain's CDR3 is CASSLGGQGETQYF. CDR3 bases: TGTGCCAGCAGTTTAGGGGGACAGGGAGAGACCCAGTACTTC. The chain couples TRBV28 to TRBJ2-5; TRBD1 matches at 9 bases. V lost 2 bases, J lost 4 bases, and 2 bases stayed unmatched. This CDR3 contains 14 residues. The V gene's germline CDR1 is MDHEN and CDR2 SYDVKM.

This clonotype was counted at least ten times. The rearrangement links TRBV6-2 or TRBV6-3 to TRBJ2-2; D remains ambiguous. The V and J ends lost 2 bases and 8 bases respectively, with 9 bases between them. The CDR3 runs to 13 residues. The germline gives CDR1 MNHEY, CDR2 SVGEGT. The CDR3 reads CASSYDGGGELFF. The DNA of the CDR3 is TGTGCCAGCAGTTACGATGGTGGGGGGGAGCTGTTTTTT.

Many counts were recorded for this clonotype. V gene TRBV20-1 combines with J gene TRBJ2-1, with a tentative D call TRBD1 (5 bases). In germline, CDR1 is DFQATT, CDR2 SNEGSKA (reference sequence). Trimming removed 4 bases at V and 11 bases at J, with 12 bases between. This CDR3 contains 11 residues. This CDR3 is CSATTQGQQFF. The CDR3 nucleotides are TGCAGTGCTACAACCCAGGGTCAGCAGTTCTTC.

This clonotype was counted many times. The CDR3 nucleotides are TGTGCCAGCAGTTTGGGTGTCAATGAGCAGTTCTTC. It is translated as CASSLGVNEQFF. The chain joins TRBV28 to TRBJ2-1; no reliable D call. The germline gives CDR1 MDHEN, CDR2 SYDVKM. The CDR3 runs 12 residues. Trimming shortened V by 3 bases and J by 6 bases, and 6 bases separated the two germline ends.

This clonotype has ten or more counts. The chain uses TRBV4-2 and TRBJ1-1; D remains ambiguous. V lost 7 bases and J 1 base, leaving 19 bases between the germline ends. The CDR3 extends over 16 amino acids. Per germline, CDR1 LGHNA and CDR2 YNFKEQ. The CDR3, as DNA: TGTGCCAGCACCAGAGACGGGGTGGCAGGGAACACTGAAGCTTTCTTT. Its translation is CASTRDGVAGNTEAFF.

In this sample, this clonotype turned up a few times. The V gene is TRBV20-1, the J gene TRBJ2-1; D is unresolved. Trimming shortened V by 6 bases and J by 5 bases, and 14 bases separated the two germline ends. The CDR3 runs to 13 residues. From germline, CDR1 is DFQATT and CDR2 SNEGSKA (reference sequence). The CDR3 protein is CSAAGPPHNEQFF. CDR3 coding DNA: TGCAGTGCCGCCGGTCCACCGCACAATGAGCAGTTCTTC.

This clonotype showed up just a few times. The chain joins TRBV7-2 to TRBJ2-7; unclear D gene. The CDR3 is made up of 12 amino acids. Germline CDR1 SGHTA, CDR2 FQGNSA. Trimming stripped 5 bases from V and 3 bases from J, with 8 bases between. The CDR3 loop is CASSKSDYEQYF. The DNA for the CDR3 is TGTGCCAGCAGCAAGTCGGACTACGAGCAGTACTTC.

This clonotype has a count of ten or more. The V gene is TRBV6-2 or TRBV6-3, the J gene TRBJ2-2, with D possibly being TRBD1 (6 bases). The CDR3 runs 16 residues. Per germline, CDR1 MNHEY and CDR2 SVGEGT. The ends were cut back, 5 bases at V and 0 bases at J, with 13 bases in the middle. The CDR3 DNA reads TGTGCCAGCAGTCCAGGACAGCCCGCGAACACCGGGGAGCTGTTTTTT. Translation: CASSPGQPANTGELFF.

Ten or more counts support this clonotype. This chain links TRBV7-2 with TRBJ2-2; 10 nucleotides line up with TRBD2. Germline V gene sequence: CDR1 SGHTA, CDR2 FQGNSA. The CDR3 consists of 15 residues. The V gene end was trimmed by 5 bases and the J gene end by 4 bases; junction bases not matched to a gene: 4. The chain's CDR3 is CASSRASGGTGELFF. Here the CDR3 DNA reads TGTGCCAGCAGCCGGGCTAGCGGGGGCACCGGGGAGCTGTTTTTT.

This clonotype was recorded many times. This CDR3 is CATSTGQGIDEQFF. CDR3 in DNA: TGTGCCACCAGCACGGGACAGGGAATCGATGAGCAGTTCTTC. The J gene is TRBJ2-1, the V gene TRBV15; TRBD1 matches at 9 bases. The CDR3 sequence is 14 residues long. CDR1 and CDR2 (germline): LNHNV, YYDKDF (reference sequence). V lost 4 bases, J lost 8 bases, and 6 bases stayed unmatched.

This clonotype has just a few counts. V usage is TRBV5-1 and J usage is TRBJ2-3; possible D gene TRBD1, 5 bases. Per germline, CDR1 SGHRS and CDR2 YFSETQ. Trimming stripped 4 bases from V and 2 bases from J, with 8 bases between. This CDR3 has 13 amino acids. In DNA form, the CDR3 reads TGCGCCAGCAGCGCAGGGCCCACAGATACGCAGTATTTT. Its protein is CASSAGPTDTQYF.

This clonotype was recorded at least ten times. V gene TRBV20-1 combines with J gene TRBJ1-5; D is perhaps TRBD1 (5 bases). In germline, CDR1 is DFQATT, CDR2 SNEGSKA (reference sequence). V was trimmed by 5 bases and J by 6 bases, leaving 17 bases between them. The CDR3 totals 14 residues. The CDR3 loop is CSAAKVAQGQPQHF. DNA of the CDR3: TGCAGTGCTGCTAAGGTGGCCCAGGGTCAGCCCCAGCATTTT.

The sample holds many counts of this clonotype. This rearrangement joins TRBV20-1 to TRBJ1-2, with 9 bases matching TRBD1. The V segment lost 0 bases and the J segment 8 bases; nucleotides outside the gene matches: 7. The CDR3 is 14 residues long. Looked up from germline, CDR1 is DFQATT and CDR2 is SNEGSKA (reference sequence). The CDR3 loop is CSARDRRTGAGYTF. The DNA for the CDR3 is TGCAGTGCTAGAGACCGCCGGACAGGGGCGGGCTACACCTTC.

This chain links TRBV28 with TRBJ2-6; no clear D. V was clipped by 10 bases and J by 2 bases, with 6 bases between them. This CDR3 contains 12 residues. CDR1 and CDR2 (germline): MDHEN, SYDVKM. The CDR3 sequence: CATSPGANVLTF. DNA for the CDR3: TGTGCCACCTCCCCTGGGGCCAACGTCCTGACTTTC.

This clonotype was seen ten or more times. The gene calls are TRBV7-2 and TRBJ2-3, with D unclear. The CDR3 covers 14 residues. CDR1 and CDR2 from the germline V gene are SGHTA and FQGNSA. The ends were cut back, 5 bases at V and 5 bases at J, with 14 bases in the middle. The CDR3 region has the DNA TGTGCCAGCAGCCTCACCGGCCCCCTAGATACGCAGTATTTT. The encoded protein is CASSLTGPLDTQYF.

This chain connects TRBV9 to TRBJ1-2; D might be TRBD1 (5 bases). The germline V gene has CDR1 SGDLS and CDR2 YYNGEE. This CDR3 spans 16 amino acids. V dropped 3 bases and J dropped 9 bases, with 24 bases sitting between them. CDR3 loop: CASSAYGGIGSDRYTF. In nucleotides, the CDR3 is TGTGCCAGCAGCGCGTATGGGGGGATCGGGAGTGATCGCTACACCTTC.

At least ten counts were recorded for this clonotype. The chain's CDR3 is CASSVMLNTEAFF. CDR3 nucleotides: TGTGCCAGCAGCGTCATGCTGAACACTGAAGCTTTCTTT. The V call is TRBV7-2, the J call TRBJ1-1, with unresolved D. CDR1 is SGHTA and CDR2 is FQGNSA in the germline V gene. CDR3 length: 13 residues. Trimming left V 5 bases short and J 0 bases short, with 7 bases between.

This clonotype was seen many times. J is TRBJ1-1 and V is TRBV29-1; D remains ambiguous. The CDR3 extends over 12 amino acids. CDR1 and CDR2 from the germline V gene are SQVTM and ANQGSEA. Trimming removed 5 bases from V and 1 base from J, with 8 bases in between. The CDR3 loop is CSVLWGNTEAFF. CDR3 nucleotide sequence: TGCAGCGTTCTTTGGGGGAACACTGAAGCTTTCTTT.

This clonotype was detected many times. The chain couples TRBV6-2 or TRBV6-3 to TRBJ1-1; TRBD1 matches at 7 bases. CDR3 length: 14 amino acids. The germline V gene encodes CDR1 MNHEY and CDR2 SVGEGT. Trimming cost V 6 bases and J 4 bases; bases outside gene matches: 8. CDR3 amino acids: CASSRGQRATEAFF. CDR3 nucleotides: TGTGCCAGCAGCCGGGGACAGAGGGCCACTGAAGCTTTCTTT.

This clonotype has at least ten counts. V gene TRBV5-1 combines with J gene TRBJ2-6, with D possibly matching TRBD1 (5 bases). Per the germline V gene, CDR1 is SGHRS and CDR2 is YFSETQ. The CDR3 runs 16 residues. Trimming left V 0 bases short and J 0 bases short, with 7 bases between. Here the CDR3 reads CASSLEGHSGANVLTF. The CDR3 DNA follows: TGCGCCAGCAGCTTGGAGGGGCACTCTGGGGCCAACGTCCTGACTTTC.

This clonotype came up many times. The chain employs TRBV19 and TRBJ2-7; 8 positions agree with TRBD1. Germline lookup yields CDR1 LNHDA and CDR2 SQIVND (reference sequence). CDR3 size: 13 residues. With 5 bases clipped from V and 6 bases from J, the junction kept 6 bases outside the gene matches. The chain's CDR3 is CASSVGQGGEQYF. The DNA for the CDR3 is TGTGCCAGTAGTGTCGGACAGGGCGGCGAGCAGTACTTC. Based on the CDR3 plus reference TRBV19 and TRBJ2-7, the full variable domain is DGGITQSPKYLFRKEGQNVTLSCEQNLNHDAMYWYRQDPGQGLRLIYYSQIVNDFQKGDIAEGYSVSREKKESFPLTVTSAQKNPTAFYLCASSVGQGGEQYFGPGTRLTVT.

This clonotype has at least ten counts. The CDR3 nucleotides are TGCGCCAGCAGCTTGGGATCGGGGGGAACAGATACGCAGTATTTT. This sequence encodes CASSLGSGGTDTQYF. The V and J genes are TRBV5-1 and TRBJ2-3; 7 nucleotides match TRBD2. The germline V gene has CDR1 SGHRS and CDR2 YFSETQ. This CDR3 contains 15 residues. The trim removed 0 bases at V and 3 bases at J, leaving 4 bases unmatched. The full variable domain, completed using reference TRBV5-1 and TRBJ2-3, is KAGVTQTPRYLIKTRGQQVTLSCSPISGHRSVSWYQQTPGQGLQFLFEYFSETQRNKGNFPGRFSGRQFSNSRSEMNVSTLELGDSALYLCASSLGSGGTDTQYFGPGTRLTVL.

This clonotype has ten or more counts. The rearrangement links TRBV24-1 to TRBJ1-1, with a possible D match to TRBD1 (5 bases). This CDR3 is built from 15 residues. V lost 4 bases to trimming and J lost 1 base, with 12 bases between them. Germline values: CDR1 KGHDR, CDR2 SFDVKD. The CDR3 DNA reads TGTGCCACCAGTGACCCAGGGACGGGGAACACTGAAGCTTTCTTT. Residues: CATSDPGTGNTEAFF.

Many counts were recorded for this clonotype. The chain employs TRBV29-1 and TRBJ1-5, with D hard to call. The germline V and J ends were trimmed by 8 bases and 8 bases, with 13 bases remaining between them. CDR3 size: 11 residues. Per germline, CDR1 SQVTM and CDR2 ANQGSEA. CDR3 loop: CSYRDREPQHF. CDR3 DNA: TGCAGCTACCGGGATAGGGAGCCCCAGCATTTT.

The chain couples TRBV20-1 to TRBJ1-5, with TRBD1 matching over 9 bases. Germline lookup yields CDR1 DFQATT and CDR2 SNEGSKA (reference sequence). The CDR3 is made up of 13 amino acids. V was pared by 4 bases and J by 7 bases, with 5 bases of the junction left unmatched. The CDR3 region has the DNA TGCAGTGCTAAGCAAACAGGGGGCCAGCCCCAGCATTTT. Translating it yields CSAKQTGGQPQHF.

The table lists this clonotype with many counts. The chain has TRBV7-8 and TRBJ1-4, with a tentative D call TRBD1 (6 bases). The germline CDR1 and CDR2 sequences are SGHVS and FQNEAQ. There are 16 residues in the CDR3. V lost 4 bases, J lost 0 bases, and 12 bases lay in between. CDR3 protein: CASSSGTFATNEKLFF. Here the CDR3 DNA reads TGTGCCAGCAGCTCTGGGACATTTGCAACTAATGAAAAACTGTTTTTT.

This clonotype was counted ten times or more. This sequence joins TRBV29-1 and TRBJ2-1, with a tentative D call TRBD2 (7 bases). V gave up 4 bases and J gave up 5 bases, with 18 bases separating them. The CDR3 totals 15 residues. CDR1 SQVTM and CDR2 ANQGSEA come from the germline V gene. The CDR3 protein is CSVGIGGGDNNEQFF. The CDR3 nucleotides are TGCAGCGTTGGAATAGGAGGGGGGGATAACAATGAGCAGTTCTTC.